The present T cell receptor (beta chain) was sequenced within a study of Graves' ophthalmopathy and Graves' hyperthyroidism. CDR3 length: 15 amino acids. Per the germline V gene, CDR1 is LNHDA and CDR2 is SQIVND (reference sequence). The V end was cut by 5 bases, the J end by 3 bases, with 14 bases between. TCR beta CDR3 amplification used RNA transcripts. Investigators did first-round RT-PCR with HTBI primers, then second-round multiplex PCR. TCRdb re-called the multiplex PCR reads through MiXCR, storing one row per CDR3 protein. Among 20,000 to 25,000 distinct CDR3 sequences listed, around 50% were seen once.

V and J are TRBV19 and TRBJ2-1; D gene unclear. The TCR was taken from an adult woman with stable Graves' hyperthyroidism. Sequenced sample: peripheral blood. Here the CDR3 DNA reads TGTGCCAGTAGTCCTGCTCATACGGGCTACAATGAGCAGTTCTTC. Translation: CASSPAHTGYNEQFF.